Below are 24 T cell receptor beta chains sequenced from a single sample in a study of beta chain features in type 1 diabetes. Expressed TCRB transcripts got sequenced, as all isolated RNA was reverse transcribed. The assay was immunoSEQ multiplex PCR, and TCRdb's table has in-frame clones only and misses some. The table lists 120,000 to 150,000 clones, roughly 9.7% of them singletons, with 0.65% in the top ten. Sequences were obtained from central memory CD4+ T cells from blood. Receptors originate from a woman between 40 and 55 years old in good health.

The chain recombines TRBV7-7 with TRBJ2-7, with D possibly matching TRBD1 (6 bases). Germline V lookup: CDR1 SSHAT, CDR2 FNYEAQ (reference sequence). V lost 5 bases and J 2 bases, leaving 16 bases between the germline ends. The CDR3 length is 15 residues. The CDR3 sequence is CASSPGHGSAYEQYF. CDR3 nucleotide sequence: TGTGCCAGCAGCCCGGGACATGGGTCTGCCTACGAGCAGTACTTC.

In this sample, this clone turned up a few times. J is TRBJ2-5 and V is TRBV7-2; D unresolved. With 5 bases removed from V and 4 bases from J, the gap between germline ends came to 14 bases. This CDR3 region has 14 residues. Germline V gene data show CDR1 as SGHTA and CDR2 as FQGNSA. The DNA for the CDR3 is TGTGCCAGCAGCCCCGGAGACTTACGAGAGACCCAGTACTTC. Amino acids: CASSPGDLRETQYF.

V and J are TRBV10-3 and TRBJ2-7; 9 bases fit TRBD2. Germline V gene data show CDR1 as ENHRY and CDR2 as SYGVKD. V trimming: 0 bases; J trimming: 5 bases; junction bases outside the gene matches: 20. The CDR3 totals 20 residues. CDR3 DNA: TGTGCCATCAGTGAGTCGGGCGGTAAGGCGGGGGGGCGAGTGGAAAACGAGCAGTACTTC. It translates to CAISESGGKAGGRVENEQYF.

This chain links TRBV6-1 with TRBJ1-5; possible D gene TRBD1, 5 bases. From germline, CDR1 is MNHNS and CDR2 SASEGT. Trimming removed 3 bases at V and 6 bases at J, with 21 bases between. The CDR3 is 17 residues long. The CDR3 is CASSEGGYRTVGQPQHF. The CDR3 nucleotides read TGTGCCAGCAGTGAGGGGGGTTATCGGACGGTTGGTCAGCCCCAGCATTTT.

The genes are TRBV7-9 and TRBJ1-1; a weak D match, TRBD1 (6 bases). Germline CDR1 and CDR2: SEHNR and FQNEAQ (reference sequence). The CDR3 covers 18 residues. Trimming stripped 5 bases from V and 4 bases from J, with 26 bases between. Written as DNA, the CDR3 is TGTGCCAGCAGCCCAAGACCGACGACAGGTTCAGGGATCACTGAAGCTTTCTTT. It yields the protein CASSPRPTTGSGITEAFF. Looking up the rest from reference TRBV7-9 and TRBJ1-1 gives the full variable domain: DTGVSQNPRHKITKRGQNVTFRCDPISEHNRLYWYRQTLGQGPEFLTYFQNEAQLEKSRLLSDRFSAERPKGSFSTLEIQRTEQGDSAMYLCASSPRPTTGSGITEAFFGQGTRLTVV.

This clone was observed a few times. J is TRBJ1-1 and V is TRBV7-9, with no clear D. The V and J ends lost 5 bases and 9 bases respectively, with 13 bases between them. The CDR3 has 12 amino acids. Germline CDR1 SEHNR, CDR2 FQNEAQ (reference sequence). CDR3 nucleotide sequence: TGTGCCAGCAGCCTACAGCCTACGAAAGCTTTCTTT. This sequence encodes CASSLQPTKAFF.

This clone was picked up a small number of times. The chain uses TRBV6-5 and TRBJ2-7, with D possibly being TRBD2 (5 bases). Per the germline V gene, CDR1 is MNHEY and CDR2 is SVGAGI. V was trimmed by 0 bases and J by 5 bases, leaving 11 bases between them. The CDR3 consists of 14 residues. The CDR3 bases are TGTGCCAGCAGTTACTCGTGGGGAGCAGACGAGCAGTACTTC. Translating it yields CASSYSWGADEQYF.

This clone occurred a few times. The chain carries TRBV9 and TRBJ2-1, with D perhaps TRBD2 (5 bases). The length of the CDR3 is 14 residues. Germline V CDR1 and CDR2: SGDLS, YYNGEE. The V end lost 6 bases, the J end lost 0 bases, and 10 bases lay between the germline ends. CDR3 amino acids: CASNTGSSYNEQFF. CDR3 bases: TGTGCCAGCAATACGGGGAGCTCCTACAATGAGCAGTTCTTC.

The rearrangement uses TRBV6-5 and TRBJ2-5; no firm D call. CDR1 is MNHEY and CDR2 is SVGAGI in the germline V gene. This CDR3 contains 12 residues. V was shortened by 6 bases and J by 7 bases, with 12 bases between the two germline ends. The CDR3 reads CASRKTTGTQYF. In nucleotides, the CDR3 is TGTGCCAGCAGAAAGACCACGGGGACCCAGTACTTC.

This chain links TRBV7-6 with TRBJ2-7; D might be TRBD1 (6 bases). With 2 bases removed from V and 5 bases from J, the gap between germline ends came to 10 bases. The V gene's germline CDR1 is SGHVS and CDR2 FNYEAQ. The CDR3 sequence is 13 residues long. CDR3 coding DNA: TGTGCCAGCAGCTTACGAAGGGACAACGAGCAGTACTTC. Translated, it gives CASSLRRDNEQYF.

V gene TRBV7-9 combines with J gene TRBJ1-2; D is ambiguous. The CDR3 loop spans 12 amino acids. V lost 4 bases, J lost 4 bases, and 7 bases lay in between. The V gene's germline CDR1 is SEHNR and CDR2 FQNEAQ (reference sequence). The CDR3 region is CASSYESYGYTF. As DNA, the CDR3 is TGTGCCAGCAGCTATGAGAGCTATGGCTACACCTTC.

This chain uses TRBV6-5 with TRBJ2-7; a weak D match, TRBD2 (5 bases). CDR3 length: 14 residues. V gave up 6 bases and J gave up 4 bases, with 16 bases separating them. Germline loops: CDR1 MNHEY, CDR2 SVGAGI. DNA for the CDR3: TGTGCCAGCAGAGGAGGTGGGGTGGAATACGAGCAGTACTTC. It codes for CASRGGGVEYEQYF.

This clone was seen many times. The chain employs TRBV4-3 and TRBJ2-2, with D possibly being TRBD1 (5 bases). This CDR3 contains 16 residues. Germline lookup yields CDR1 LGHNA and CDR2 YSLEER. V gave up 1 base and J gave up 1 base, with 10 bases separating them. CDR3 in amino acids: CASSQVQGLNTGELFF. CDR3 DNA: TGCGCCAGCAGCCAAGTGCAGGGCCTGAACACCGGGGAGCTGTTTTTT.

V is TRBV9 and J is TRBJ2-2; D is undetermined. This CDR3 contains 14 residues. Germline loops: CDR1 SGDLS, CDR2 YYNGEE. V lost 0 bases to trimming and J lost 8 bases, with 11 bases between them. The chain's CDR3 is CASSVGVLEGELFF. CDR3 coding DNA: TGTGCCAGCAGCGTAGGGGTCTTGGAGGGGGAGCTGTTTTTT.

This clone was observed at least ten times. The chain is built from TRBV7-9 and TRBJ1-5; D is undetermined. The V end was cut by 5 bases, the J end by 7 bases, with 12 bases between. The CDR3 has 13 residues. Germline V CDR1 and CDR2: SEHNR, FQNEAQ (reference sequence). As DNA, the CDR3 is TGTGCCAGCAGCGAGGTTGGTAGACAGCCCCAGCATTTT. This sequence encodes CASSEVGRQPQHF.

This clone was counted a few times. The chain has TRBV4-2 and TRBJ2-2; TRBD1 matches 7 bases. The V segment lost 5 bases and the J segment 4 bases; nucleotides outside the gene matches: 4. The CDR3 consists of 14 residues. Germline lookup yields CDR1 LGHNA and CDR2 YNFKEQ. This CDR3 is CASSTYRGTGELFF. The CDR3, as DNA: TGTGCCAGCAGCACCTACAGGGGCACCGGGGAGCTGTTTTTT.

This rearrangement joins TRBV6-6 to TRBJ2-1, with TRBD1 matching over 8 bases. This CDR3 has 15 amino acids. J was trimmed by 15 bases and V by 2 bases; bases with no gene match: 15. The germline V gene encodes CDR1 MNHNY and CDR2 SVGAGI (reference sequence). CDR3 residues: CASSYGQGADLIGFF. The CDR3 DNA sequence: TGTGCCAGCAGTTACGGGCAGGGGGCGGACTTAATCGGGTTCTTC.

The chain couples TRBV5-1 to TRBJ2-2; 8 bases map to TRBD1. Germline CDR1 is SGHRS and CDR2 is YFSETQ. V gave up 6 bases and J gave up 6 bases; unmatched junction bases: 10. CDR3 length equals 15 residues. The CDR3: CASKEQGVDAGELFF. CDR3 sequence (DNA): TGCGCCAGCAAGGAACAGGGGGTTGACGCCGGGGAGCTGTTTTTT.

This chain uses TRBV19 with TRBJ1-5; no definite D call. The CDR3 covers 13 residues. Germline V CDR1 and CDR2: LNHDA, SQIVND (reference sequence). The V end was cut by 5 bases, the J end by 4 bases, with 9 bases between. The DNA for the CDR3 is TGTGCCAGTAGTTCTGACACAAATCAGCCCCAGCATTTT. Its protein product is CASSSDTNQPQHF.

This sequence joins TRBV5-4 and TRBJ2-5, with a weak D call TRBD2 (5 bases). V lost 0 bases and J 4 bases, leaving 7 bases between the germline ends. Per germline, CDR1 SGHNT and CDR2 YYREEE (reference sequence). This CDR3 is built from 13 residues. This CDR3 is CASSLVGRETQYF. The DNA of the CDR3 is TGTGCCAGCAGCTTGGTAGGGAGAGAGACCCAGTACTTC.

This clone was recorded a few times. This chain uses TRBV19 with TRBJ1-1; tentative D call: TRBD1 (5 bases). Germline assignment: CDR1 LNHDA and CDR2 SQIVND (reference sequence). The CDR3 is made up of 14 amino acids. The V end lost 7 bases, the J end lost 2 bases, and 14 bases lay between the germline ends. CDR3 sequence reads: CASNTGVLNTEAFF. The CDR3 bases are TGTGCCAGTAACACAGGAGTCCTAAACACTGAAGCTTTCTTT.

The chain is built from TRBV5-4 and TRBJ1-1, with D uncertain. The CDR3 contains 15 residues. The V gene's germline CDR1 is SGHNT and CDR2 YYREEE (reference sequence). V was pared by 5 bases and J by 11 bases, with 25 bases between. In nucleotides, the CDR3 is TGTGCCAGCAGACGAGGGCTTTCTCCGGAGGGTTGGGCTTTCTTT. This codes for CASRRGLSPEGWAFF.

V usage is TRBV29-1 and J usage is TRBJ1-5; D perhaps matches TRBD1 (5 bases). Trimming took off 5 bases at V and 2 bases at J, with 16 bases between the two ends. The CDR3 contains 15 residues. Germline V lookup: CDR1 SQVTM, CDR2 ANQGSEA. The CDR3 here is CSVTYGGSGNQPQHF. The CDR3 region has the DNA TGCAGCGTTACCTACGGGGGGTCGGGCAATCAGCCCCAGCATTTT.

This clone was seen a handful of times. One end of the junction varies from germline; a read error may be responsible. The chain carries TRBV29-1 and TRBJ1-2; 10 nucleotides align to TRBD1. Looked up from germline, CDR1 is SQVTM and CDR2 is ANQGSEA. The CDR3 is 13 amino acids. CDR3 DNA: TGCGGCGTAGGACAGGGGGCTAACTATGGCTACACCTTC. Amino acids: CGVGQGANYGYTF.